This TCR beta chain was recovered during a study of Ad26.COV2.S vaccination and SARS-CoV-2 variants. Study-wide context: Recipients of Ad26.COV2.S got it intramuscularly, once or twice 56 days apart. Study-wide findings and caveats: Recipients given vaccine exceeded placebo recipients in spike-specific TCR breadth. Non-spike TCR breadth showed similarity between vaccine and placebo recipients.

Repertoires were generated with immunoSEQ multiplex PCR, while TCRdb's copy carries only in-frame clones and drops some. The data contain around 300,000 clones, about nine tenths of them seen just once; the ten biggest clones take up 6.4%. Concerning this clone: The antigen remains unidentified.

Germline V gene sequence: CDR1 LNHNV, CDR2 YYDKDF (reference sequence). The CDR3 spans 15 residues. The J segment lost 1 base and the V segment lost 1 base, leaving 3 bases of the junction unmatched. Regarding treatment: 15 to 20 received Ad26.COV2.S at low or high dose, single or two shots; roughly 5 received placebo; per-sample allocation not given. Collection of the samples took place on day 63 after the first injection of vaccine or placebo. Ad26 vector vaccine expressed Wuhan-strain SARS-CoV-2 spike. The source was peripheral blood, collected in a trial of Ad26.COV2.S vaccine versus placebo. The chain couples TRBV15 to TRBJ1-1; TRBD1 aligns across 7 bases. The clonotype comes from a person between 18 and 60 years old who received the Ad26.COV2.S COVID-19 vaccine or a placebo. CDR3 residues: CATSRVGTANTEAFF. The CDR3 DNA sequence: TGTGCCACCAGCAGAGTCGGGACAGCGAACACTGAAGCTTTCTTT. The full variable domain, completed using reference TRBV15 and TRBJ1-1, is DAMVIQNPRYQVTQFGKPVTLSCSQTLNHNVMYWYQQKSSQAPKLLFHYYDKDFNNEADTPDNFQSRRPNTSFCFLDIRSPGLGDTAMYLCATSRVGTANTEAFFGQGTRLTVV.